The 21 T cell receptor beta chains in this list originate from one sample, sequenced in a study of blood T cell repertoires in COVID-19. TCRdb's table, derived via immunoSEQ multiplex PCR, lists solely in-frame clones and lacks some. The profile shows 110,000 to 150,000 clones, over 65% of them singletons. Sequenced material: PBMCs or T cells enriched from blood (not recorded which). All receptors derive from a woman aged 45-59 years who had recovered from COVID-19.

The rearrangement uses TRBV13 and TRBJ1-5; 9 bases fit TRBD1. The CDR3 spans 15 residues. Germline V gives CDR1 PRHDT, CDR2 FYEKMQ (reference sequence). The trim removed 5 bases at V and 5 bases at J, leaving 7 bases unmatched. The CDR3 reads CASSHGTGRYQPQHF. Written as DNA, the CDR3 is TGTGCCAGCAGCCACGGGACAGGGCGGTATCAGCCCCAGCATTTT.

The chain couples TRBV7-3 to TRBJ1-1; no firm D call. The CDR3 runs to 13 residues. Germline values: CDR1 SGHTA, CDR2 FQGTGA. Trimming took off 5 bases at V and 4 bases at J, with 11 bases between the two ends. The CDR3 loop reads CASSRLVGTEAFF. As DNA, the CDR3 is TGTGCCAGCAGCCGGCTAGTAGGCACTGAAGCTTTCTTT.

The chain employs TRBV6-5 and TRBJ2-2, with D maybe TRBD1 (6 bases). V was pared by 2 bases and J by 5 bases, with 15 bases between. The CDR3 length is 16 residues. Germline values: CDR1 MNHEY, CDR2 SVGAGI. The CDR3 bases are TGTGCCAGCAGTTACCTCGGGGCAGGGGTTACCGGGGAGCTGTTTTTT. Translating gives CASSYLGAGVTGELFF.

This chain joins TRBV29-1 and TRBJ2-6; 8 bases agree with TRBD1. The ends lost 1 base at V and 0 bases at J; junction bases unmatched: 14. Germline V CDR1 and CDR2: SQVTM, ANQGSEA. The CDR3 is made up of 20 amino acids. The CDR3 loop reads CSVEVLQGDNLASGANVLTF. The DNA for the CDR3 is TGCAGCGTTGAAGTCTTACAGGGGGATAATTTGGCCTCTGGGGCCAACGTCCTGACTTTC.

The chain links TRBV5-1 to TRBJ2-7; 8 bases match TRBD1. The CDR3 spans 13 residues. V was clipped by 3 bases and J by 3 bases; unmatched bases: 2. The germline CDR1 and CDR2 sequences are SGHRS and YFSETQ. The CDR3 here is CASSSGTGYEQYF. The DNA of the CDR3 is TGCGCCAGCAGCTCCGGGACAGGCTACGAGCAGTACTTC.

This clone was picked up one time. The gene calls are TRBV20-1 and TRBJ1-5, with TRBD1 matching over 7 bases. V lost 3 bases to trimming and J lost 4 bases; unmatched junction nucleotides: 3. Germline-derived CDR1 and CDR2 are DFQATT and SNEGSKA (reference sequence). CDR3 length: 13 amino acids. The CDR3 nucleotides are TGCAGTGCTAGTAGACAGGGAAATCAGCCCCAGCATTTT. It encodes CSASRQGNQPQHF.

Here the CDR3 DNA reads TGCGCCAGCAGCTCGGAGGGGATCGGAAAACTGTTTTTT. Translating gives CASSSEGIGKLFF. The rearrangement links TRBV5-1 to TRBJ1-4; TRBD1 might be the D (5 bases). V gave up 3 bases and J gave up 10 bases, with 13 bases separating them. CDR3 length: 13 amino acids. Per germline, CDR1 SGHRS and CDR2 YFSETQ.

The V call is TRBV7-9, the J call TRBJ2-1; a weak D match, TRBD2 (5 bases). The CDR3 has 14 amino acids. Between the trimmed V and J ends, which lost 3 bases and 5 bases, there was a span of 11 bases. Germline-derived CDR1 and CDR2 are SEHNR and FQNEAQ (reference sequence). In DNA, the CDR3 is TGTGCCAGCAGCTTTAGCTTGGGAGACAATGAGCAGTTCTTC. Translating gives CASSFSLGDNEQFF.

This clone was seen a single time. The chain carries TRBV28 and TRBJ1-1, with 7 bases aligning to TRBD1. The V and J ends lost 2 bases and 7 bases, in that order; junction bases with no gene match: 10. CDR3 length: 15 amino acids. Per the germline V gene, CDR1 is MDHEN and CDR2 is SYDVKM. The CDR3, as DNA: TGTGCCAGCAGTTTACTTTCCCGACAGGGCGTTGAAGCTTTCTTT. Its translation is CASSLLSRQGVEAFF.

The chain couples TRBV5-4 to TRBJ1-1, with TRBD1 matching 8 bases. The CDR3 totals 14 residues. V was pared by 0 bases and J by 11 bases, with 9 bases of the junction left unmatched. CDR1 is SGHNT, CDR2 YYREEE, per germline (reference sequence). The CDR3 sequence: CASSLADRESMAFF. The CDR3 region has the DNA TGTGCCAGCAGCTTGGCGGACAGGGAATCGATGGCTTTCTTT.

The table lists this clone with a count of one. This rearrangement joins TRBV7-4 to TRBJ2-5; TRBD2 matches at 8 bases. Germline lookup yields CDR1 SGHVT and CDR2 SQSDAQ. The V gene end was trimmed by 5 bases and the J gene end by 0 bases; junction bases not matched to a gene: 8. The CDR3 runs 16 residues. Here the CDR3 reads CASSPGVAGNQETQYF. DNA of the CDR3: TGTGCCAGCAGCCCCGGAGTAGCGGGGAACCAAGAGACCCAGTACTTC. Filled out from reference TRBV7-4 and TRBJ2-5, the complete variable domain reads GAGVSQSPRYKVAKRGRDVALRCDSISGHVTLYWYRQTLGQGSEVLTYSQSDAQRDKSGRPSGRFSAERPERSVSTLKIQRTEQGDSAVYLCASSPGVAGNQETQYFGPGTRLLVL.

This chain uses TRBV5-1 with TRBJ1-4; 7 bases agree with TRBD1. J gave up 6 bases and V 4 bases, and 6 bases lay outside the gene matches. The CDR3 totals 14 residues. Germline V gene sequence: CDR1 SGHRS, CDR2 YFSETQ. The CDR3 DNA is TGCGCCAGCAGCGAGGGGGCTGGTGATGAAAAACTGTTTTTT. It translates to CASSEGAGDEKLFF.

The chain recombines TRBV2 with TRBJ2-3; no definite D call. Trimming cost V 5 bases and J 8 bases, with 8 bases left between them. From germline, CDR1 is SNHLY and CDR2 FYNNEI. This CDR3 is 11 amino acids long. The CDR3 nucleotides read TGTGCCAGCAGTTTGGCACGTACGCAGTATTTT. It translates to CASSLARTQYF.

The CDR3 DNA follows: TGTGCCACCAGTGACCCGGCGACAGGGCAGGAGACCCAGTACTTC. This sequence encodes CATSDPATGQETQYF. The rearrangement joins TRBV24-1 to TRBJ2-5, with 7 bases fitting TRBD1. Unmatched junction bases numbered 9, after V lost 4 bases and J lost 5 bases. Germline CDR1 is KGHDR and CDR2 is SFDVKD. This CDR3 spans 15 amino acids.

For this clone: The limits of the CDR3 on the DNA are not certain, so only TCRdb's listed CDR3 is given. This rearrangement joins TRBV2 to TRBJ2-5; TRBD1, the table's D call, was not compared with the DNA. Both ends counted, the CDR3 spans 15 residues. Germline V gene data show CDR1 as SNHLY and CDR2 as FYNNEI. The CDR3 sequence: CASSSSTGSEETQYF.

The chain joins TRBV9 to TRBJ1-1; 7 bases line up with TRBD1. The CDR3 length is 17 residues. Trimming took 3 bases from V and 5 from J; bases not matched to a gene: 16. Germline loops: CDR1 SGDLS, CDR2 YYNGEE. This CDR3 reads CASSARTGQAGGTEAFF. The CDR3 DNA is TGTGCCAGCAGCGCCCGAACCGGACAGGCAGGAGGGACTGAAGCTTTCTTT.

The V and J genes are TRBV2 and TRBJ2-3; the match to TRBD2 covers 10 bases. This CDR3 is 17 amino acids long. Germline V gives CDR1 SNHLY, CDR2 FYNNEI. The V and J ends lost 7 bases and 5 bases, in that order; junction bases with no gene match: 15. For the CDR3, the DNA is TGTGCCAGCACAACTAGCGGGGTCCCGGGAGGGGAAGATACGCAGTATTTT. This translates into CASTTSGVPGGEDTQYF.

The table lists this clone with a few counts. This chain joins TRBV3-1 (or the pseudogene TRBV3-2) and TRBJ1-6, with a possible D match to TRBD1 (6 bases). This CDR3 comprises 14 residues. The germline CDR1 and CDR2 sequences are LGHDT and YNNKEL (reference sequence). Trimming shortened V by 5 bases and J by 5 bases, and 10 bases separated the two germline ends. The CDR3: CASSEDSNNSPLHF. CDR3 coding DNA: TGTGCCAGCAGCGAGGACAGCAATAATTCACCCCTCCACTTT.

The rearrangement uses TRBV28 and TRBJ1-2; 7 positions match TRBD1. This CDR3 region has 14 residues. In germline, CDR1 is MDHEN, CDR2 SYDVKM. Trimming removed 6 bases from V and 4 bases from J; junction bases left unmatched: 8. CDR3 bases: TGTGCCAGCAGCACATCCGGGACAGTCTATGGCTACACCTTC. Amino acids: CASSTSGTVYGYTF.

The rearrangement links TRBV10-3 to TRBJ1-6; no definite D call. Germline assignment: CDR1 ENHRY and CDR2 SYGVKD. CDR3 length: 15 residues. V gave up 7 bases and J gave up 7 bases, with 17 bases separating them. The CDR3 nucleotides are TGTGCCATCACCGCAGGCGGGCAATTAAATTCACCCCTCCACTTT. It yields the protein CAITAGGQLNSPLHF.

The chain links TRBV28 to TRBJ2-3, with TRBD2 matching over 12 bases. Per germline, CDR1 MDHEN and CDR2 SYDVKM. CDR3 length: 17 amino acids. V lost 3 bases, J lost 0 bases, and 4 bases stayed unmatched. As DNA, the CDR3 is TGTGCCAGCAGTTTTGGCGGGACTAGCGGGAGCACAGATACGCAGTATTTT. As protein: CASSFGGTSGSTDTQYF. Full variable domain (rest looked up from reference TRBV28 and TRBJ2-3): DVKVTQSSRYLVKRTGEKVFLECVQDMDHENMFWYRQDPGLGLRLIYFSYDVKMKEKGDIPEGYSVSREKKERFSLILESASTNQTSMYLCASSFGGTSGSTDTQYFGPGTRLTVL.